The 8 T cell receptor beta chains listed next were all sequenced from one sample in a study of control samples from healthy donors and cancer patients. The data were produced by immunoSEQ multiplex PCR, yet TCRdb's version contains in-frame clones alone and is incomplete. This sample carries approximately 150,000 clones, roughly 94% of them seen once, and the ten largest clones take 14%. The specimen was PBMCs. The receptors stem from a man aged 55-75 years with colorectal cancer.

The gene calls are TRBV19 and TRBJ1-1; tentatively, D is TRBD1 (5 bases). CDR3 size: 14 residues. Germline CDR1 LNHDA, CDR2 SQIVND (reference sequence). Trimming shortened V by 7 bases and J by 0 bases, and 12 bases separated the two germline ends. The CDR3 sequence is CASTPRGLNTEAFF. In DNA form, the CDR3 reads TGTGCCAGTACCCCAAGGGGCTTGAACACTGAAGCTTTCTTT.

This chain joins TRBV9 and TRBJ2-3, with 10 bases that match TRBD2. The V gene end was trimmed by 5 bases and the J gene end by 5 bases; junction bases not matched to a gene: 8. The germline V gene encodes CDR1 SGDLS and CDR2 YYNGEE. CDR3 length equals 15 residues. The chain's CDR3 is CASSALSSGGDTQYF. DNA for the CDR3: TGTGCCAGCAGTGCGCTCTCTAGCGGGGGAGATACGCAGTATTTT.

The chain joins TRBV2 to TRBJ2-7, with D maybe TRBD1 (5 bases). Germline loops: CDR1 SNHLY, CDR2 FYNNEI. V lost 9 bases and J 1 base, leaving 13 bases between the germline ends. This CDR3 is 13 amino acids long. The CDR3 reads CASRTRLSYEQYF. The DNA for the CDR3 is TGTGCCAGTAGGACAAGGTTATCCTACGAGCAGTACTTC. Together with reference TRBV2 and TRBJ2-7, the CDR3 gives the full variable domain: EPEVTQTPSHQVTQMGQEVILRCVPISNHLYFYWYRQILGQKVEFLVSFYNNEISEKSEIFDDQFSVERPDGSNFTLKIRSTKLEDSAMYFCASRTRLSYEQYFGPGTRLTVT.

The chain couples TRBV19 to TRBJ1-6; no reliable D call. Germline CDR1 reads LNHDA; CDR2 reads SQIVND (reference sequence). Trimming removed 4 bases at V and 0 bases at J, with 7 bases between. The CDR3 is 15 residues long. CDR3 in amino acids: CASSSLSSYNSPLHF. DNA of the CDR3: TGTGCCAGTAGTAGCCTGAGCTCCTATAATTCACCCCTCCACTTT.

This clone has just one count. The J gene is TRBJ1-3, the V gene TRBV6-1, with D unresolved. Per the germline V gene, CDR1 is MNHNS and CDR2 is SASEGT. V lost 0 bases, J lost 0 bases, and 12 bases lay in between. CDR3 length: 17 residues. CDR3 residues: CASSEAGWGPSGNTIYF. CDR3 in DNA: TGTGCCAGCAGTGAAGCGGGCTGGGGTCCCTCTGGAAACACCATATATTTT.

This clone was counted a single time. V usage is TRBV25-1 and J usage is TRBJ1-2; D is uncertain. Trimming pared 1 base from V and 8 bases from J, leaving 14 bases between. CDR3 length: 14 amino acids. The germline CDR1 and CDR2 sequences are MGHDK and SYGVNS. The CDR3: CASSELGNSGGYTF. The CDR3 DNA reads TGTGCCAGCAGTGAATTGGGGAACTCGGGAGGCTACACCTTC.

This clone came up a few times. The chain has TRBV10-1 and TRBJ2-5; unclear D gene. Per the germline V gene, CDR1 is WNHNN and CDR2 is SYGVQD (reference sequence). V lost 2 bases, J lost 1 base, and 8 bases lay in between. The CDR3 contains 14 residues. The CDR3 sequence: CASSERAPQETQYF. The CDR3, as DNA: TGCGCCAGCAGTGAGAGGGCTCCCCAAGAGACCCAGTACTTC.

The chain couples TRBV27 to TRBJ2-7; 10 positions match TRBD1. There are 15 residues in the CDR3. Looked up from germline, CDR1 is MNHEY and CDR2 is SMNVEV (reference sequence). The J segment lost 2 bases and the V segment lost 5 bases, leaving 6 bases of the junction unmatched. As DNA, the CDR3 is TGTGCCAGCAGTCCTCAGACAGGGGGCCCCTACGAGCAGTACTTC. Encoded protein: CASSPQTGGPYEQYF.